A selection of T cell receptor beta chains follows, all from one sample in a study of early T cells in non-severe SARS-CoV-2 infection. TCRdb analysed the 5' RACE reads with MiXCR anew, one entry per CDR3 protein. Here the sample spans around 40,000 distinct CDR3 sequences, 11% being singletons. The sequencing sample was made of whole blood. These TCRs come from an adult who was a healthcare worker with PCR-confirmed SARS-CoV-2 infection or an uninfected control (not recorded which). Each CDR3 is given with its conserved first and last residue. The D gene is left open where the match is weak. Clone size appears in some rows only: once, few, many, or a class for an expanded clone.

clone_size: .
v_call: TRBV20-1
d_call: .
j_call: TRBJ2-2
cdr3_nt: TGCAGTGCCCCGGGACTCCACACCGGGGAGCTGTTTTTT
cdr3_aa: CSAPGLHTGELFF

clone_size: many
v_call: TRBV14
d_call: .
j_call: TRBJ1-4
cdr3_nt: TGTGCCAGCAGCCCGAGGCTAGGAGCAACTAATGAAAAACTGTTTTTT
cdr3_aa: CASSPRLGATNEKLFF

clone_size: many
v_call: TRBV4-2
d_call: TRBD2
j_call: TRBJ2-7
cdr3_nt: TGTGCCAGCAGCCACAATAGCGGGACGGTTTCCTACGAGCAGTACTTC
cdr3_aa: CASSHNSGTVSYEQYF

clone_size: .
v_call: TRBV5-1
d_call: TRBD1
j_call: TRBJ2-7
cdr3_nt: TGCGCCAGCAGCTTTTTCCAGGGGGCCTACGAGCAGTACTTC
cdr3_aa: CASSFFQGAYEQYF

clone_size: many
v_call: TRBV9
d_call: .
j_call: TRBJ2-1
cdr3_nt: TGTGCCAGCAGCGTAGGTGCGAGAACTGCCAATGAGCAGTTCTTC
cdr3_aa: CASSVGARTANEQFF

clone_size: few
v_call: TRBV7-2
d_call: .
j_call: TRBJ2-3
cdr3_nt: TGTGCCAGCAGCTTAGAGTTGGGGGTGACAGATACGCAGTATTTT
cdr3_aa: CASSLELGVTDTQYF

clone_size: few
v_call: TRBV28
d_call: TRBD2
j_call: TRBJ2-3
cdr3_nt: TGTGCCAGCACCCTAGCGGGAGGGGACACAGATACGCAGTATTTT
cdr3_aa: CASTLAGGDTDTQYF

clone_size: many
v_call: TRBV28
d_call: .
j_call: TRBJ1-1
cdr3_nt: TGTGCCAGCAGTTCCTCCTTGGGGGTTCCCGGGGACACTGAAGCTTTCTTT
cdr3_aa: CASSSSLGVPGDTEAFF

clone_size: many
v_call: TRBV19
d_call: TRBD2
j_call: TRBJ2-6
cdr3_nt: TGTGCCAGTAGTTCTAGCGGGAGGGGATCTGGGGCCAACGTCCTGACTTTC
cdr3_aa: CASSSSGRGSGANVLTF

clone_size: .
v_call: TRBV3-1
d_call: TRBD2
j_call: TRBJ2-7
cdr3_nt: TGTGCCACGGGTGGGGCTAGCGGGAGCATAAATGAGCAGTACTTC
cdr3_aa: CATGGASGSINEQYF

clone_size: many
v_call: TRBV6-6
d_call: .
j_call: TRBJ2-3
cdr3_nt: TGTGCCAGCAGTTTTCCCACAGATACGCAGTATTTT
cdr3_aa: CASSFPTDTQYF

clone_size: .
v_call: TRBV7-9
d_call: .
j_call: TRBJ1-2
cdr3_nt: TGTGCCAGCAGCTTAGCTGTTGAGCTAAGAGGCTACACCTTC
cdr3_aa: CASSLAVELRGYTF

clone_size: few
v_call: TRBV5-6
d_call: TRBD1
j_call: TRBJ1-1
cdr3_nt: TGTGCCAGCAGCGGGGGGACAGTTATCAGAGCTTTCTTT
cdr3_aa: CASSGGTVIRAFF

clone_size: few
v_call: TRBV6-2/TRBV6-3
d_call: .
j_call: TRBJ2-5
cdr3_nt: TGTGCCAGCAGACGGTCTGGGGGGAGTCAAGAGACCCAGTACTTC
cdr3_aa: CASRRSGGSQETQYF

clone_size: many
v_call: TRBV7-8
d_call: .
j_call: TRBJ1-5
cdr3_nt: TGTGCCAGCAGCTTAGCTAGGGTCAGTCGGATGTCGCCCCAGCATTTT
cdr3_aa: CASSLARVSRMSPQHF

clone_size: many
v_call: TRBV20-1
d_call: .
j_call: TRBJ1-5
cdr3_nt: TGCAGTGCTAGTCCCAGCAATCAGCCCCAGCATTTT
cdr3_aa: CSASPSNQPQHF

clone_size: .
v_call: TRBV27
d_call: TRBD2
j_call: TRBJ2-2
cdr3_nt: TGTGCCACCGGGAGGGTAGTTAGCACCGGGGAGCTGTTTTTT
cdr3_aa: CATGRVVSTGELFF

clone_size: few
v_call: TRBV7-2
d_call: .
j_call: TRBJ1-1
cdr3_nt: TGTGCCAGCAGCCCTCATGACACTGGCACTGAAGCTTTCTTT
cdr3_aa: CASSPHDTGTEAFF

clone_size: many
v_call: TRBV25-1
d_call: TRBD1
j_call: TRBJ1-4
cdr3_nt: TGTGCCAGCAGTGAATATTCTTGGGACAGGGGCGAAAAACTGTTTTTT
cdr3_aa: CASSEYSWDRGEKLFF

clone_size: many
v_call: TRBV27
d_call: .
j_call: TRBJ1-4
cdr3_nt: TGTGCCAGCAGTTTAGAGTTTGGAGTAGGAAAACTGTTTTTT
cdr3_aa: CASSLEFGVGKLFF

clone_size: many
v_call: TRBV28
d_call: .
j_call: TRBJ1-1
cdr3_nt: TGTGCCAGCAGTTTAGGTCAGGGGCGAGCTTTCTTT
cdr3_aa: CASSLGQGRAFF

clone_size: many
v_call: TRBV19
d_call: .
j_call: TRBJ2-1
cdr3_nt: TGTGCCAGTAGCCTGAGTCGCCTGGGCGATGAGCAGTTCTTC
cdr3_aa: CASSLSRLGDEQFF

clone_size: many
v_call: TRBV12-3/TRBV12-4
d_call: .
j_call: TRBJ2-7
cdr3_nt: TGTGCCAGCAGTTCCCAGGGTGACCAGTACTTC
cdr3_aa: CASSSQGDQYF

clone_size: few
v_call: TRBV6-2/TRBV6-3
d_call: TRBD1
j_call: TRBJ2-2
cdr3_nt: TGTGCCAGCAGTTACGCCGGGACAGCGAACACCGGGGAGCTGTTTTTT
cdr3_aa: CASSYAGTANTGELFF

clone_size: medium-sized
v_call: TRBV20-1
d_call: .
j_call: TRBJ1-5
cdr3_nt: TGCAGTGCTGCCTTGGGGGTCCGGGGTCAGCCCCAGCATTTT
cdr3_aa: CSAALGVRGQPQHF

clone_size: many
v_call: TRBV6-2/TRBV6-3
d_call: TRBD2
j_call: TRBJ2-1
cdr3_nt: TGTGCCAGCAGTCGCACGTGGACTAGCTACAATGAGCAGTTCTTC
cdr3_aa: CASSRTWTSYNEQFF

clone_size: many
v_call: TRBV6-1
d_call: .
j_call: TRBJ2-3
cdr3_nt: TGTGCCAGCGGAGTAGAACACCTCACAGATACGCAGTATTTT
cdr3_aa: CASGVEHLTDTQYF

clone_size: many
v_call: TRBV3-2
d_call: .
j_call: TRBJ2-6
cdr3_nt: TGTGCCAGCAGCCAAGAACCACGAGAAGAAGCCAACGTCCTGACTTTC
cdr3_aa: CASSQEPREEANVLTF

clone_size: .
v_call: TRBV4-3
d_call: TRBD1
j_call: TRBJ1-6
cdr3_nt: TGCGCCAGCAGCCAACGAACCGGACAGGGTGGATCACCCCTCCACTTT
cdr3_aa: CASSQRTGQGGSPLHF

clone_size: .
v_call: TRBV12-3/TRBV12-4
d_call: .
j_call: TRBJ2-3
cdr3_nt: TGTGCCAGCAGTTACAGGCTAAAACGGGGAGATACGCAGTATTTT
cdr3_aa: CASSYRLKRGDTQYF

clone_size: .
v_call: TRBV28
d_call: .
j_call: TRBJ2-7
cdr3_nt: TGTGCCAGCAGTAAAATCGACGAGCAGTACTTC
cdr3_aa: CASSKIDEQYF

clone_size: .
v_call: TRBV5-6
d_call: .
j_call: TRBJ2-1
cdr3_nt: TGTGCCAGCAGCCCCGCCGTCCGGACATCTAGCTCCTACAATGAGCAGTTCTTC
cdr3_aa: CASSPAVRTSSSYNEQFF

clone_size: many
v_call: TRBV12-3/TRBV12-4
d_call: TRBD2
j_call: TRBJ2-3
cdr3_nt: TGTGCCAGCACCTGGCGCGGGAGTAGGACAGATACGCAGTATTTT
cdr3_aa: CASTWRGSRTDTQYF

clone_size: .
v_call: TRBV28
d_call: TRBD1
j_call: TRBJ1-4
cdr3_nt: TGTGCCAGCAGCCTCCAGGGGGCAACTAATGAAAAACTGTTTTTT
cdr3_aa: CASSLQGATNEKLFF

clone_size: .
v_call: TRBV29-1
d_call: TRBD1
j_call: TRBJ1-2
cdr3_nt: TGCAGCGTTGAAGGACAGGGGGCACGGGGCTACACCTTC
cdr3_aa: CSVEGQGARGYTF

clone_size: many
v_call: TRBV12-3/TRBV12-4
d_call: .
j_call: TRBJ2-4
cdr3_nt: TGTGCCAGCAGTTTAGGGGACATTCAGTACTTC
cdr3_aa: CASSLGDIQYF

clone_size: many
v_call: TRBV6-6
d_call: TRBD2
j_call: TRBJ2-3
cdr3_nt: TGTGCCAGCAGTAATAGCGGGCCGGAAGATACGCAGTATTTT
cdr3_aa: CASSNSGPEDTQYF

clone_size: many
v_call: TRBV6-1
d_call: .
j_call: TRBJ1-1
cdr3_nt: TGTGCCAGCAGTGAAGCATGGGGGAGCACTGAAGCTTTCTTT
cdr3_aa: CASSEAWGSTEAFF

clone_size: .
v_call: TRBV24-1
d_call: .
j_call: TRBJ2-1
cdr3_nt: TGTGCCACCAGTGATTTATGGAGTCCGGACAATGAGCAGTTCTTC
cdr3_aa: CATSDLWSPDNEQFF

clone_size: many
v_call: TRBV28
d_call: .
j_call: TRBJ1-2
cdr3_nt: TGTGCCAGCAGTCCTGTCACGGCAGCAACGGAGGGCTACACCTTC
cdr3_aa: CASSPVTAATEGYTF

clone_size: many
v_call: TRBV20-1
d_call: TRBD1
j_call: TRBJ2-2
cdr3_nt: TGCAGTGCAAAACAGGGGGCCGATACCGGGGAGCTGTTTTTT
cdr3_aa: CSAKQGADTGELFF

clone_size: few
v_call: TRBV3-1
d_call: .
j_call: TRBJ1-2
cdr3_nt: TGTGCCAGCAGCCAAGGACAGGCCTTCTATGGCTACACCTTC
cdr3_aa: CASSQGQAFYGYTF

clone_size: many
v_call: TRBV2
d_call: .
j_call: TRBJ2-1
cdr3_nt: TGTGCCAGCAGTGAATTTGGGGGTCAGTTCTTC
cdr3_aa: CASSEFGGQFF

clone_size: .
v_call: TRBV7-9
d_call: .
j_call: TRBJ2-7
cdr3_nt: TGTGCCAGCAGCTCTCCGAGACTGGGACTGGGCGAGCAGTACTTC
cdr3_aa: CASSSPRLGLGEQYF

clone_size: few
v_call: TRBV29-1
d_call: .
j_call: TRBJ2-7
cdr3_nt: TGCAGCGTTCGCCGTCCGATCTCCTACGAGCAGTACTTC
cdr3_aa: CSVRRPISYEQYF

clone_size: many
v_call: TRBV29-1
d_call: .
j_call: TRBJ1-2
cdr3_nt: TGCAGCGTTGACTCGGACGGGTTCTATGGCTACACCTTC
cdr3_aa: CSVDSDGFYGYTF

clone_size: few
v_call: TRBV11-2
d_call: .
j_call: TRBJ1-6
cdr3_nt: TGTGCCAGCAGCTTTACAGGGCAACTGACGAATTCACCCCTCCACTTT
cdr3_aa: CASSFTGQLTNSPLHF

clone_size: many
v_call: TRBV12-3/TRBV12-4
d_call: .
j_call: TRBJ2-5
cdr3_nt: TGTGCCAGCAGTTTTAACGGCCAAGAGACCCAGTACTTC
cdr3_aa: CASSFNGQETQYF